Below are 10 T cell receptor beta chains sequenced from a single sample in a study of early T cells in non-severe SARS-CoV-2 infection. TCRdb used MiXCR to reprocess the 5' RACE reads, holding one entry per CDR3 protein. The sample has more than 35,000 distinct CDR3 sequences, around 10% seen once. The sequenced material came from whole blood. These receptors all come from an adult who was a healthcare worker with PCR-confirmed SARS-CoV-2 infection or an uninfected control (not recorded which).

The rearrangement uses TRBV15 and TRBJ1-6; tentative D call: TRBD1 (5 bases). The V gene's germline CDR1 is LNHNV and CDR2 YYDKDF (reference sequence). V was shortened by 3 bases and J by 12 bases, with 6 bases between the two germline ends. The CDR3 is 11 residues long. DNA for the CDR3: TGTGCCACCAGCAGCGGGGGACCCCTCCACTTT. It translates to CATSSGGPLHF.

Many counts were recorded for this clonotype. The rearrangement uses TRBV28 and TRBJ2-3; TRBD2 aligns across 7 bases. The CDR3 extends over 16 amino acids. CDR1 is MDHEN, CDR2 SYDVKM, per germline. J gave up 6 bases and V 6 bases, and 15 bases lay outside the gene matches. CDR3 DNA: TGTGCCAGCAGCCCTGGGTTAGCGGGTGATGGGGATACGCAGTATTTT. This sequence encodes CASSPGLAGDGDTQYF. The whole variable domain, filled in from reference TRBV28 and TRBJ2-3, reads DVKVTQSSRYLVKRTGEKVFLECVQDMDHENMFWYRQDPGLGLRLIYFSYDVKMKEKGDIPEGYSVSREKKERFSLILESASTNQTSMYLCASSPGLAGDGDTQYFGPGTRLTVL.

In this sample, this clonotype turned up many times. This sequence joins TRBV3-1 and TRBJ2-7; perhaps TRBD1 as D (5 bases). The V end lost 1 base, the J end lost 2 bases, and 12 bases lay between the germline ends. Germline assignment: CDR1 LGHDT and CDR2 YNNKEL (reference sequence). The CDR3 covers 15 residues. The DNA of the CDR3 is TGTGCCAGCAGCCAAGGGACGCAGGGAACCTACGAGCAGTACTTC. Translated, it gives CASSQGTQGTYEQYF.

The chain couples TRBV5-1 to TRBJ2-7; D call uncertain. CDR3 size: 14 residues. V was cut by 0 bases and J by 0 bases, with 7 bases left in between. Germline CDR1 SGHRS, CDR2 YFSETQ. In DNA form, the CDR3 reads TGCGCCAGCAGCTTGGACGGAAACTCCTACGAGCAGTACTTC. It is translated as CASSLDGNSYEQYF.

The V gene is TRBV19, the J gene TRBJ2-5, with TRBD2 identical over 7 bases. Germline-derived CDR1 and CDR2 are LNHDA and SQIVND (reference sequence). This CDR3 is built from 14 residues. Unmatched junction bases numbered 11, after V lost 5 bases and J lost 8 bases. The CDR3 here is CASSSHGRSGTQYF. CDR3 DNA sequence: TGTGCCAGTAGTTCCCACGGGAGGTCCGGAACCCAGTACTTC.

This clonotype came up many times. V usage is TRBV27 and J usage is TRBJ2-1; TRBD2 aligns across 16 bases. The V gene end was trimmed by 4 bases and the J gene end by 12 bases; junction bases not matched to a gene: 15. The CDR3 extends over 18 amino acids. Germline CDR1 is MNHEY and CDR2 is SMNVEV (reference sequence). The CDR3 DNA sequence: TGTGCCAGCAGTTCCTATGCCCGGGGACTAGCGGGAGGGAAGGGGCAGTTCTTC. It is translated as CASSSYARGLAGGKGQFF.

This chain connects TRBV6-1 to TRBJ1-1; TRBD1 agrees at 7 bases. The CDR3 totals 12 residues. Germline-derived CDR1 and CDR2 are MNHNS and SASEGT. The V and J ends lost 11 bases and 6 bases, in that order; junction bases with no gene match: 9. The CDR3 sequence is CALVGDSPEAFF. DNA of the CDR3: TGTGCCCTGGTCGGGGACAGCCCTGAAGCTTTCTTT.

This clonotype appeared many times. The chain uses TRBV20-1 and TRBJ2-7, with 7 bases lining up with TRBD1. J was trimmed by 3 bases and V by 6 bases; bases with no gene match: 8. CDR3 length equals 13 residues. The V gene's germline CDR1 is DFQATT and CDR2 SNEGSKA (reference sequence). CDR3 nucleotides: TGCAGTGCGCTCATACGGACAGGCTACGAGCAGTACTTC. It encodes CSALIRTGYEQYF.

This chain connects TRBV7-2 to TRBJ1-4; no definite D call. Germline lookup yields CDR1 SGHTA and CDR2 FQGNSA. V was shortened by 5 bases and J by 0 bases, with 7 bases between the two germline ends. CDR3 size: 14 residues. In nucleotides, the CDR3 is TGTGCCAGCAGCCCGCTGTCAACTAATGAAAAACTGTTTTTT. Translating it yields CASSPLSTNEKLFF.

At least ten counts were recorded for this clonotype. This chain connects TRBV27 to TRBJ2-1; the match to TRBD2 covers 10 bases. CDR3 length: 16 amino acids. Losses at the gene ends were 2 bases for V and 8 bases for J; bases not matched to a gene: 9. The V gene's germline CDR1 is MNHEY and CDR2 SMNVEV (reference sequence). CDR3 sequence (DNA): TGTGCCAGCAGTTTACTGGCTAGCGGGAGTCAGGATGAGCAGTTCTTC. Its protein product is CASSLLASGSQDEQFF.